This T cell receptor beta chain came from a study of CD8 T cells in Susac syndrome. Sequencing of TCR beta was undertaken in CD8+ and CD4+ T cells derived from blood. V gave up 8 bases and J gave up 4 bases; unmatched junction bases: 14. This CDR3 is 16 amino acids long. The germline V gene has CDR1 ENHRY and CDR2 SYGVKD. The RNA, about 0.45 to 1 ug, was put through reverse transcription using random hexamers. Amplification of TCR beta CDR3 was carried out by immunoSEQ multiplex PCR, which covered 54 Vbeta and 13 Jbeta segments. TCRdb called the immunoSEQ multiplex PCR reads again in MiXCR, with one record for every CDR3 protein. The sample yields 150,000 to 200,000 distinct CDR3 sequences, approximately 96% seen once.

The chain employs TRBV10-3 and TRBJ2-3, with TRBD1 identical over 8 bases. This TCR derives from a human donor with multiple sclerosis. Sequencing was performed on CD4+ T cells from PBMCs. The CDR3 DNA reads TGTGCCATCTCCAACGCGGACAGGGTGGTCGCAGATACGCAGTATTTT. Amino acid sequence: CAISNADRVVADTQYF.